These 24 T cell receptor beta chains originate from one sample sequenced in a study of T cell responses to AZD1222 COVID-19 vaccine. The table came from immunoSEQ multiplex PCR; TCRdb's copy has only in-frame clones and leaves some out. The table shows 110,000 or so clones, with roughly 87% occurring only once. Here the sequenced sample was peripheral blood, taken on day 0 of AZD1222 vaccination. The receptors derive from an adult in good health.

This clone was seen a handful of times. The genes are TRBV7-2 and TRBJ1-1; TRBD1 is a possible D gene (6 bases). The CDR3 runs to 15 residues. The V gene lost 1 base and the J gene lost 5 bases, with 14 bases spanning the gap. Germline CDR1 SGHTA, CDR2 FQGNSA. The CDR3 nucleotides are TGTGCCAGCAGCTTAGAGGCCAGGGGTGGAACTGAAGCTTTCTTT. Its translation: CASSLEARGGTEAFF.

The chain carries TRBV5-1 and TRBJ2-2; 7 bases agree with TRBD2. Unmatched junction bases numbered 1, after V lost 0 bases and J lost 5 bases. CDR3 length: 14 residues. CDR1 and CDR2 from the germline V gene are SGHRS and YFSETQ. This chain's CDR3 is CASSLGGGTGELFF. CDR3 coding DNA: TGCGCCAGCAGCTTGGGCGGGGGAACCGGGGAGCTGTTTTTT.

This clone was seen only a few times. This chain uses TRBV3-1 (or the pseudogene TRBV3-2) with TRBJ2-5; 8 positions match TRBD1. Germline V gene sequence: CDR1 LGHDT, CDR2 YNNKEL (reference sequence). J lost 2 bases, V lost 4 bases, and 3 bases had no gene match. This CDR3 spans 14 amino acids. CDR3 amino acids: CASSPRTGQETQYF. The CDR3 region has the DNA TGTGCCAGCAGCCCCCGGACAGGGCAAGAGACCCAGTACTTC.

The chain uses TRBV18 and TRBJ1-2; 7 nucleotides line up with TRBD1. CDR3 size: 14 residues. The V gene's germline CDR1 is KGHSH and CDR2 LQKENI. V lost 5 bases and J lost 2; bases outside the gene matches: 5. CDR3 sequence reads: CASSEVQGNYGYTF. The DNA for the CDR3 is TGTGCCAGCTCAGAAGTACAGGGGAACTATGGCTACACCTTC.

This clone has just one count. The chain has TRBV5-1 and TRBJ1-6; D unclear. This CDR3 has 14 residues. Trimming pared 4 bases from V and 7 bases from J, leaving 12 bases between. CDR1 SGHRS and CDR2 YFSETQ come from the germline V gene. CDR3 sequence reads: CASSPEAANSPLHF. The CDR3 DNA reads TGCGCCAGCAGCCCGGAGGCCGCCAATTCACCCCTCCACTTT.

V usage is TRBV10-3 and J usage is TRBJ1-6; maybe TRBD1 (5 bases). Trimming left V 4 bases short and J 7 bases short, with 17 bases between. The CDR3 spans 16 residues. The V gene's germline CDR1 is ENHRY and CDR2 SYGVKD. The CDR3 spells CAISGRGLVVNSPLHF. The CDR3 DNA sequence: TGTGCCATCAGTGGGAGGGGATTGGTGGTAAATTCACCCCTCCACTTT.

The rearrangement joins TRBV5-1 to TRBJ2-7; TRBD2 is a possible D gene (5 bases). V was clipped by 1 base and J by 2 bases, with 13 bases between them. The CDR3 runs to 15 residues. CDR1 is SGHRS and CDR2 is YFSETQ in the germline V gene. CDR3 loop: CASSLTGGPPYEQYF. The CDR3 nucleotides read TGCGCCAGCAGCTTGACTGGCGGGCCGCCCTACGAGCAGTACTTC.

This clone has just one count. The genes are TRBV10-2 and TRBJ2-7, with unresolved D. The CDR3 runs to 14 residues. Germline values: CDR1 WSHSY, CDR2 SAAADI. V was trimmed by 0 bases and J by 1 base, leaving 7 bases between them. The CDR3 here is CASSESHGSYEQYF. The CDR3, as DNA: TGCGCCAGCAGTGAGTCACACGGGTCCTACGAGCAGTACTTC.

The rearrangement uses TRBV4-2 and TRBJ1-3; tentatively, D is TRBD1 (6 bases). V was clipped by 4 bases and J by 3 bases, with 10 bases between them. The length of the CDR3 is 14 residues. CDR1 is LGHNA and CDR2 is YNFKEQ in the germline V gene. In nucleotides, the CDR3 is TGTGCCAGCAGCCCGGACAGCCTTGGAAACACCATATATTTT. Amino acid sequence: CASSPDSLGNTIYF.

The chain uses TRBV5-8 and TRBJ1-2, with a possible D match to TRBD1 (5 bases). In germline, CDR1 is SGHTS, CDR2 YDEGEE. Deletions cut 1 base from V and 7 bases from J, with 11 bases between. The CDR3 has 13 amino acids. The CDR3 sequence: CASSLLQGSGYTF. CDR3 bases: TGTGCCAGCAGCTTGCTGCAGGGAAGTGGCTACACCTTC. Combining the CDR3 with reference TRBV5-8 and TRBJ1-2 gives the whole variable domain EAGVTQSPTHLIKTRGQQATLRCSPISGHTSVYWYQQALGLGLQFLLWYDEGEERNRGNFPPRFSGRQFPNYSSELNVNALELEDSALYLCASSLLQGSGYTFGSGTRLTVV.

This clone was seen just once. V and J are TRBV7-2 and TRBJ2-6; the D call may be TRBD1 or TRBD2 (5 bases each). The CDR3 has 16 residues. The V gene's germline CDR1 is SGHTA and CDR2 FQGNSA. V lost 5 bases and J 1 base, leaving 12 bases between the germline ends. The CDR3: CASSHKGRSGANVLTF. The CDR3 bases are TGTGCCAGCAGCCACAAGGGACGGTCTGGGGCCAACGTCCTGACTTTC.

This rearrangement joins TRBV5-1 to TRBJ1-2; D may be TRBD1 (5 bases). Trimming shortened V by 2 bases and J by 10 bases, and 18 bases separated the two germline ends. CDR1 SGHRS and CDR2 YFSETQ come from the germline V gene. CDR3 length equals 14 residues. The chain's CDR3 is CASSLVVQGGIYTF. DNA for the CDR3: TGCGCCAGCAGCTTAGTTGTGCAGGGAGGAATCTACACCTTC. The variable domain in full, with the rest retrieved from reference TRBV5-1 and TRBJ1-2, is KAGVTQTPRYLIKTRGQQVTLSCSPISGHRSVSWYQQTPGQGLQFLFEYFSETQRNKGNFPGRFSGRQFSNSRSEMNVSTLELGDSALYLCASSLVVQGGIYTFGSGTRLTVV.

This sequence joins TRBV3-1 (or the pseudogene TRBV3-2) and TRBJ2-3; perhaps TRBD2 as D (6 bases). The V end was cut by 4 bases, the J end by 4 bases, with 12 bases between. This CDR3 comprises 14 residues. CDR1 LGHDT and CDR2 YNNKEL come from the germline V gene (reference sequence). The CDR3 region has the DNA TGTGCCAGCAGCCTAGAGGAGGGGTCAGATACGCAGTATTTT. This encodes CASSLEEGSDTQYF.

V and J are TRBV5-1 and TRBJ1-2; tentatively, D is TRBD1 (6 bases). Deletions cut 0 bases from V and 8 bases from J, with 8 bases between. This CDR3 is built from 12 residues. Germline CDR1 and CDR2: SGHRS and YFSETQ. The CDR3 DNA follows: TGCGCCAGCAGCTTGGCCGGGGGCGGCTACACCTTC. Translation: CASSLAGGGYTF.

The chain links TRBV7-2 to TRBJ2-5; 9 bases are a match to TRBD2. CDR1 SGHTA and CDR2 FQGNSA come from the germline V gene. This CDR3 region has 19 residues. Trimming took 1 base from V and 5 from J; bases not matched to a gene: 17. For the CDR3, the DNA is TGTGCCAGCAGCTTAGGGGTGAGGAGCGGGGGGAAGCTTGAGGAGACCCAGTACTTC. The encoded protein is CASSLGVRSGGKLEETQYF. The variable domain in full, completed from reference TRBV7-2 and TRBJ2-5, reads GAGVSQSPSNKVTEKGKDVELRCDPISGHTALYWYRQSLGQGLEFLIYFQGNSAPDKSGLPSDRFSAERTGGSVSTLTIQRTQQEDSAVYLCASSLGVRSGGKLEETQYFGPGTRLLVL.

For the CDR3, the DNA is TGTGCCAGCAGCCGGCGGGTCGCGGGGGACAACTACGAGCAGTACTTC. This encodes CASSRRVAGDNYEQYF. This chain joins TRBV6-2 or TRBV6-3 and TRBJ2-7; tentatively, D is TRBD2 (7 bases). The CDR3 loop spans 16 amino acids. Trimming took 6 bases from V and 3 from J, leaving 21 bases between them. CDR1 and CDR2 from the germline V gene are MNHEY and SVGEGT.

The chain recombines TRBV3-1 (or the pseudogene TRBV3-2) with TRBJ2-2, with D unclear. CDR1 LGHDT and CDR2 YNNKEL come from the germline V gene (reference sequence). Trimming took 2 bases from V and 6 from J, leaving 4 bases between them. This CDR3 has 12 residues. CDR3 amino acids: CASSQPAGELFF. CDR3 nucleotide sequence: TGTGCCAGCAGCCAACCTGCCGGGGAGCTGTTTTTT.

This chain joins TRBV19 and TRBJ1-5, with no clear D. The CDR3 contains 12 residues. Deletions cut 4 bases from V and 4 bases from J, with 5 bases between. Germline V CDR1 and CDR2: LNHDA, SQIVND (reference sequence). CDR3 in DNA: TGTGCCAGTAGTAAACATAATCAGCCCCAGCATTTT. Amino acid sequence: CASSKHNQPQHF.

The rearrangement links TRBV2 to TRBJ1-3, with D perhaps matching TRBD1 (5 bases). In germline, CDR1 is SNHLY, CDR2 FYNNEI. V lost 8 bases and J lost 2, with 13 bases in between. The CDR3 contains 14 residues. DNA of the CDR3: TGTGCCAGCGAAGGGCAGGGAGCTGGAAACACCATATATTTT. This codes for CASEGQGAGNTIYF. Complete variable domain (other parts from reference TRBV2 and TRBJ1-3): EPEVTQTPSHQVTQMGQEVILRCVPISNHLYFYWYRQILGQKVEFLVSFYNNEISEKSEIFDDQFSVERPDGSNFTLKIRSTKLEDSAMYFCASEGQGAGNTIYFGEGSWLTVV.

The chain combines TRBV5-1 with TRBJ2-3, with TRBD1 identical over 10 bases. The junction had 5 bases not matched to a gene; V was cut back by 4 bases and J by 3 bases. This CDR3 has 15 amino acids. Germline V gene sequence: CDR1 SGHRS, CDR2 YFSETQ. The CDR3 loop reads CASSLRDRGTDTQYF. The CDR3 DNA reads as TGCGCCAGCAGCCTCCGGGACAGGGGTACAGATACGCAGTATTTT.

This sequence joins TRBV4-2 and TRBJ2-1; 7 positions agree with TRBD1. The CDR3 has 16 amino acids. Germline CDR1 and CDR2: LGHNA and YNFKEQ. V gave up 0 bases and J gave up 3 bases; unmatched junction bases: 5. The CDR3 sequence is CASSQEPGGGYNEQFF. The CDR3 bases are TGTGCCAGCAGCCAAGAACCAGGGGGTGGCTACAATGAGCAGTTCTTC.

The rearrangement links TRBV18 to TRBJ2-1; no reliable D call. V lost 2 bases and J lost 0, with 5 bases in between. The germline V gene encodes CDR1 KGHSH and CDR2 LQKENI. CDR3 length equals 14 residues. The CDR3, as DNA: TGTGCCAGCTCACCAGCCGTCTCCTACAATGAGCAGTTCTTC. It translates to CASSPAVSYNEQFF.

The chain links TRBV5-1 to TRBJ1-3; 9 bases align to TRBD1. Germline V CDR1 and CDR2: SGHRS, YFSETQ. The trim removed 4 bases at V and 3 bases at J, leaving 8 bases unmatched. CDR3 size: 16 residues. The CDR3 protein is CASSQTTGGNGNTIYF. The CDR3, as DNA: TGCGCCAGCAGCCAGACTACAGGGGGCAATGGAAACACCATATATTTT.

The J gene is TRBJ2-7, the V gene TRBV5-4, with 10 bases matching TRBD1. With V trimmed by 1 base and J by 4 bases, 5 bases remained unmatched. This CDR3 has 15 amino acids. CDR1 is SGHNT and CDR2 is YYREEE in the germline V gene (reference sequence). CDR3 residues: CASSLRTGGLYEQYF. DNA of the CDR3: TGTGCCAGCAGCTTGAGGACAGGGGGTTTGTACGAGCAGTACTTC.